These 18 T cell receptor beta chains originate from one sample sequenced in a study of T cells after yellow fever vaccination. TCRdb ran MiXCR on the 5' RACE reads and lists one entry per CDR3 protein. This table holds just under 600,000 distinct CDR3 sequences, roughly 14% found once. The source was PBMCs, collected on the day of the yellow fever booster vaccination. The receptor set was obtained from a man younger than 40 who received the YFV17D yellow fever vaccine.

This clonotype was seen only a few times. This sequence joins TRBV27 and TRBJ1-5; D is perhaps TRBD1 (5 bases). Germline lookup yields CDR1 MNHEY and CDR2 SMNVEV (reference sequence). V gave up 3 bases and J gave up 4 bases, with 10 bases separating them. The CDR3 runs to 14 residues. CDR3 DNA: TGTGCCAGCAGTTTTTTGGAGGGGAATCAGCCCCAGCATTTT. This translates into CASSFLEGNQPQHF.

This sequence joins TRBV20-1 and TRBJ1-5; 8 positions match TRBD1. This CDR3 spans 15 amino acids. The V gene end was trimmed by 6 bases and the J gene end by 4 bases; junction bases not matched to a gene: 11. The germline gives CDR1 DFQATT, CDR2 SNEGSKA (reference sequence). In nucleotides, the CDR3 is TGCAGTGCGCATTCGACAGGGGTCGGTAATCAGCCCCAGCATTTT. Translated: CSAHSTGVGNQPQHF.

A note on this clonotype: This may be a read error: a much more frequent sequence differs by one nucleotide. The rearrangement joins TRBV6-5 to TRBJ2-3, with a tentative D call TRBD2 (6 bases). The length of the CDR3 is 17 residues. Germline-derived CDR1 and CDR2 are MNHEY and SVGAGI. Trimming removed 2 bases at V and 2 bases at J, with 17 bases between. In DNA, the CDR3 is TGTGCCAGCAGTTACCGCCGGACTAACGGGACCACAGATACGCAGTATTTT. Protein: CASSYRRTNGTTDTQYF.

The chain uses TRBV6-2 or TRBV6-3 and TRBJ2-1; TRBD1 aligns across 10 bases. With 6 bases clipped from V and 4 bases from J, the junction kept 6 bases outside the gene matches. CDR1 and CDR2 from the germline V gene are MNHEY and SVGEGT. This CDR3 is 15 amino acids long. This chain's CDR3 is CASSFGQGGYNEQFF. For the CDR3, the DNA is TGTGCCAGCAGCTTCGGACAGGGGGGTTACAATGAGCAGTTCTTC.

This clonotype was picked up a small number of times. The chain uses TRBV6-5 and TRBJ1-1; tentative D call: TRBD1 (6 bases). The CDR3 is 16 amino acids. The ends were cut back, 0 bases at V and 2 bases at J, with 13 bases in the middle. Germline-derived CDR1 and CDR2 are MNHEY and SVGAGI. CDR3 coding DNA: TGTGCCAGCAGTTACTCGCCAGGGGCACGTAACACTGAAGCTTTCTTT. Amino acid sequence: CASSYSPGARNTEAFF.

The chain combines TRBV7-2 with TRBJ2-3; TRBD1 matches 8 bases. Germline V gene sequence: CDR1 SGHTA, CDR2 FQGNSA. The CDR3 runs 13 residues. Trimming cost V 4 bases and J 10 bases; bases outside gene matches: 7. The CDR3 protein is CASSSQQGEAQYF. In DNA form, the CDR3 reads TGTGCCAGCAGCTCACAACAGGGGGAAGCGCAGTATTTT.

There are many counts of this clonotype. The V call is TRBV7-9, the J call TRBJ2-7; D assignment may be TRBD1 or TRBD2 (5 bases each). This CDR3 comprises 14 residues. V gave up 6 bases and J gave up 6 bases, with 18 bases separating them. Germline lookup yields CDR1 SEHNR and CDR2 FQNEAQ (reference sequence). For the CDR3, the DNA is TGTGCCAGCAGTCGTTCCGGGACCCTCCTCGAGCAGTACTTC. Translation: CASSRSGTLLEQYF.

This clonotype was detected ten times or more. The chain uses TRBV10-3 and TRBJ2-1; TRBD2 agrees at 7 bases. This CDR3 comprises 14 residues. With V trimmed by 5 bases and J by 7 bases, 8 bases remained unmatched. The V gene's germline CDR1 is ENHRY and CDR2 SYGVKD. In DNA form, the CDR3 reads TGTGCCATCAGTTCCGAGCGGGACGGAAATGAGCAGTTCTTC. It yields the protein CAISSERDGNEQFF.

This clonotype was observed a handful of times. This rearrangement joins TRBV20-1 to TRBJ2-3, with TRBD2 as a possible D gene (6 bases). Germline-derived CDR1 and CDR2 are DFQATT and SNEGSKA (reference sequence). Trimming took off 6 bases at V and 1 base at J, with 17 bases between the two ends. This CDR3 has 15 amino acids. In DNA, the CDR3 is TGCAGTGCACCCATTGGGGGAGGTGGCACAGATACGCAGTATTTT. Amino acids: CSAPIGGGGTDTQYF.

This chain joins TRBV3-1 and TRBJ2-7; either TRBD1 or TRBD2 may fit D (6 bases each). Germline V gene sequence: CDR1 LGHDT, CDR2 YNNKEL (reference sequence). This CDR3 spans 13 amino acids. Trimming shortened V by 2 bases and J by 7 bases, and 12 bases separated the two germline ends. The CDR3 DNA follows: TGTGCCAGCAGCCAAATCACGGGGGCGGAGCAGTACTTC. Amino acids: CASSQITGAEQYF.

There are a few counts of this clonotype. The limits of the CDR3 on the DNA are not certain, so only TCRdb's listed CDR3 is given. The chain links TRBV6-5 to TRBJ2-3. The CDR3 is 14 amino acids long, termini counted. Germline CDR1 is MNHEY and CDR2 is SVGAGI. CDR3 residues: CASSSSTVTDTQYF.

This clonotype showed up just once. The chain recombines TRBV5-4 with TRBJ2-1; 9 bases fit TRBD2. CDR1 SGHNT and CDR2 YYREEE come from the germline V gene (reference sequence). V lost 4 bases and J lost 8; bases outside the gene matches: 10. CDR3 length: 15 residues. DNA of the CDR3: TGTGCCAGCAGCCTAGCGGGAACAGGGCGCGATGAGCAGTTCTTC. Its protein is CASSLAGTGRDEQFF. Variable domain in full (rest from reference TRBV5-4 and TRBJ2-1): ETGVTQSPTHLIKTRGQQVTLRCSSQSGHNTVSWYQQALGQGPQFIFQYYREEENGRGNFPPRFSGLQFPNYSSELNVNALELDDSALYLCASSLAGTGRDEQFFGPGTRLTVL.

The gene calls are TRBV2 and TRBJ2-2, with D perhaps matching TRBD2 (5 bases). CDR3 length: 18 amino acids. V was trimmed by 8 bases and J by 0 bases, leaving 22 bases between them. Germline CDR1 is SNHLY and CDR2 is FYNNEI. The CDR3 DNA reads TGTGCCAGCGTCCCAGGCCCTTTGGCGGAGGCGAACACCGGGGAGCTGTTTTTT. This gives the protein CASVPGPLAEANTGELFF.

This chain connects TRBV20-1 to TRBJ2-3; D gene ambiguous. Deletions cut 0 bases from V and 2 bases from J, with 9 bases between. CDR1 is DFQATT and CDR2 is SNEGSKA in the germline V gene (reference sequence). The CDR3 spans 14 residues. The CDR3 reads CSARDRPFTDTQYF. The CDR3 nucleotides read TGCAGTGCTAGAGACAGGCCCTTCACAGATACGCAGTATTTT.

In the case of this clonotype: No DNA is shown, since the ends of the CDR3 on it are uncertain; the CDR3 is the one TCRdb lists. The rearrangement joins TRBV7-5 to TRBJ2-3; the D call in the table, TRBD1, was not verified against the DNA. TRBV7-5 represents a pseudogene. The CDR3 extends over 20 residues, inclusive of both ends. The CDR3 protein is CISVPEVLSGGPWWTDTQYF.

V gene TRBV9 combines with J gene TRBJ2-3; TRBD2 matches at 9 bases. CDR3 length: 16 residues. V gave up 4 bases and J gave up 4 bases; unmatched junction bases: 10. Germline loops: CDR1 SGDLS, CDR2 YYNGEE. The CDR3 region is CASSIRAGGPPDTQYF. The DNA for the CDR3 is TGTGCCAGCAGCATTAGGGCGGGAGGGCCCCCAGATACGCAGTATTTT.

CDR3 coding DNA: TGTGCCTGGAGTGTACGGGCTGTGGGGGACCCCTACGAGCAGTACTTC. It yields the protein CAWSVRAVGDPYEQYF. The V call is TRBV30, the J call TRBJ2-7; either TRBD1 or TRBD2 may supply D (5 bases each). Germline CDR1 GTSNPN, CDR2 SVGIG (reference sequence). Trimming pared 0 bases from V and 2 bases from J, leaving 17 bases between. This CDR3 is 16 amino acids long.

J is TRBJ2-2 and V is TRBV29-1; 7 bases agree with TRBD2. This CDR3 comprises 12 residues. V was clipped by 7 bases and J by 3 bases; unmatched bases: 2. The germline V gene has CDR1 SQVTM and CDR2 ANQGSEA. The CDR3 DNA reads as TGCAGCGGAACTAGCGACACCGGGGAGCTGTTTTTT. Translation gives CSGTSDTGELFF.